The source of this TCR beta chain is a study of OX40 agonist ivuxolimab in advanced cancers. Concerning the study at large: Ivuxolimab was an agonistic, fully human IgG2 monoclonal antibody directed against OX40 (CD134), a costimulatory receptor. In the dose-escalation cohort, 82.7% of patients were male, and the mean age was approximately 60 years, with a range of roughly 23 to 85. Among the roughly 52 dose-escalation patients, about 20 had hepatocellular carcinoma, roughly 15 melanoma, 9 renal cell carcinoma and 9 head and neck cancer. The paper covers the monotherapy dose-escalation part of the phase I ivuxolimab trial, which included N of about 56 patients. Intravenous ivuxolimab was administered to patients every 2 weeks at six dose levels: 0.01, 0.1, 0.3, 1.5, 3 and 10 mg/kg. Peripheral TCRbeta sequencing was intended to test whether TCR sequence diversity was altered and clonal T-cell expansion was caused by ivuxolimab. Prior anti-PD-1, anti-PD-L1 or anti-CTLA-4 therapy was permitted, and checkpoint inhibitors had been received by less than 45% of dose-escalation patients. Partial responses occurred in three dose-escalation patients: two with cutaneous melanoma and one with hepatocellular carcinoma. What the research found in general, with its limitations: On average, CD8+ T cells showed more expanded clones than CD4+ T cells after ivuxolimab. Antigen specificity was not determined for the clonally expanded peripheral T cells. Low levels of normalized T-cell clonal expansion were also seen in some patients who did not respond. At doses of 0.1 to 3.0 mg/kg, clonal expansion of both CD4+ and CD8+ blood T cells was observed from baseline to week 6. In the 0.1-3.0 mg/kg groups, partial responders had among the lowest normalized peripheral clonal expansion, particularly in CD8+ T cells.

Genomic DNA was extracted from sorted cells for sequencing of the TCRbeta CDR3 region. The immunoSEQ Assay was used to sequence the TCRbeta CDR3 regions. Not all clones reach the TCRdb copy of this immuneACCESS table, which keeps in-frame sequences only. Checked studies attribute under half of the gap to unresolved V genes and leave the rest unexplained. The sample profile shows about 67,000 clones; about nine tenths of them were found once. The ten largest clonotypes hold roughly 4% of the sample. The trial excluded patients who had a history of autoimmune disease or who were on systemic immunosuppression. In every dose cohort, peripheral blood was drawn for TCR sequencing at baseline, cycle 4 day 1, and cycle 7 day 1. Samples came from an open-label, multicenter, first-in-human phase I dose-escalation trial of ivuxolimab. Adults with locally advanced or metastatic melanoma, renal cell, hepatocellular, or head and neck squamous cell carcinoma were enrolled in the trial. Before TCR sequencing, CD4+ T cells and CD8+ T cells were sorted from peripheral blood as separate populations.

Taken from the germline V gene (reference sequence), the CDR1 and CDR2 loops are MNHEY and SMNVEV. The cysteine opens and the phenylalanine closes a CDR3 of 13 amino acids. CDR3 DNA only is kept here, 39 bases in frame from base 1. Relative to germline, V is 1 base shorter and J is 6 bases shorter, with 6 bases between their ends. Turning to this clone: Its antigen target is currently unknown. No much larger clonotype is one base removed from it; base qualities were not supplied.

The TCR comes from an adult with an advanced solid tumor such as melanoma, head and neck, liver or kidney cancer. The V gene is TRBV27 and the J gene is TRBJ2-2, with TRBD2 as a weak D call on 5 bases. Here the sequenced sample was CD4+ or CD8+ T cells sorted from blood, taken in a trial of the OX40 agonist ivuxolimab. The sequenced DNA: TGTGCCAGCAGTTTATACGGGGCCGGGGAGCTGTTTTTT. The translation is CASSLYGAGELFF.